Presented here are 18 T cell receptor beta chains from one specimen sequenced in a study of T-cell memory formation after mild COVID-19. TCRdb re-called the 5' RACE reads through MiXCR, storing one row per CDR3 protein. The sample yields some 86,000 distinct CDR3 sequences, roughly 25% seen once. The sequenced material came from PBMCs or a T cell subset sorted from them (not recorded which). These receptors were taken from a man younger than 35 who had mild COVID-19 (a few samples of this study predate the infection). Cell type and time point are not known.

This clonotype was seen a handful of times. Here the CDR3 reads CASSQGYRQETQYF. The CDR3, as DNA: TGCGCCAGCAGCCAAGGGTACAGGCAAGAGACCCAGTACTTC. V usage is TRBV4-1 and J usage is TRBJ2-5; possibly TRBD1 for D (5 bases). Germline CDR1 and CDR2: MGHRA and YSYEKL. This CDR3 comprises 14 residues. Trimming removed 1 base from V and 2 bases from J, with 8 bases in between.

The sample holds a few counts of this clonotype. The rearrangement joins TRBV3-1 to TRBJ2-7, with TRBD2 matching over 13 bases. Trimming removed 4 bases from V and 5 bases from J; junction bases left unmatched: 5. There are 15 residues in the CDR3. Germline V CDR1 and CDR2: LGHDT, YNNKEL (reference sequence). This chain's CDR3 is CASSPGLAGDHEQYF. The CDR3 DNA is TGTGCCAGCAGCCCAGGACTAGCGGGGGACCACGAGCAGTACTTC.

A few counts support this clonotype. The genes are TRBV12-3 or TRBV12-4 and TRBJ2-7, with D tentatively TRBD1 (6 bases). The V end was cut by 2 bases, the J end by 0 bases, with 20 bases between. The CDR3 contains 18 residues. The DNA for the CDR3 is TGTGCCAGCAGTTTATCTGACAGGCTCCCATTTGACTCCTACGAGCAGTACTTC. It encodes CASSLSDRLPFDSYEQYF.

This clonotype appeared a few times. The chain couples TRBV12-3 or TRBV12-4 to TRBJ2-3; D is undetermined. V was cut by 5 bases and J by 6 bases, with 12 bases left in between. CDR3 length equals 13 residues. The CDR3 protein is CASSNELVDTQYF. DNA of the CDR3: TGTGCCAGCAGTAACGAGCTTGTGGATACGCAGTATTTT.

This clonotype was observed a few times. This chain joins TRBV12-3 or TRBV12-4 and TRBJ1-1, with D hard to call. V dropped 3 bases and J dropped 0 bases, with 11 bases sitting between them. CDR3 size: 15 residues. The CDR3: CASSLSGFMNTEAFF. The CDR3 bases are TGTGCCAGCAGTTTGTCGGGATTCATGAACACTGAAGCTTTCTTT.

This chain joins TRBV13 and TRBJ2-7; D not certain. The CDR3 sequence is 14 residues long. Germline CDR1 PRHDT, CDR2 FYEKMQ (reference sequence). The V end lost 2 bases, the J end lost 0 bases, and 8 bases lay between the germline ends. The CDR3 sequence is CASSLRQISYEQYF. The CDR3 DNA sequence: TGTGCCAGCAGCTTACGGCAGATCTCCTACGAGCAGTACTTC.

This clonotype was found a few times. The chain has TRBV9 and TRBJ2-1; TRBD1 aligns across 8 bases. The CDR3 has 17 residues. CDR1 SGDLS and CDR2 YYNGEE come from the germline V gene. V trimming: 0 bases; J trimming: 6 bases; junction bases outside the gene matches: 11. CDR3 sequence (DNA): TGTGCCAGCAGCGTAGGACCGACAGGGGCCTGGGGCAATGAGCAGTTCTTC. It specifies CASSVGPTGAWGNEQFF.

This chain uses TRBV6-2 or TRBV6-3 with TRBJ2-7, with D unresolved. This CDR3 is 14 amino acids long. Germline values: CDR1 MNHEY, CDR2 SVGEGT. V dropped 2 bases and J dropped 1 base, with 9 bases sitting between them. CDR3 sequence reads: CASSYGVGSYEQYV. Here the CDR3 DNA reads TGTGCCAGCAGTTACGGGGTTGGGTCCTACGAGCAGTACGTC.

In this sample, this clonotype turned up a few times. V is TRBV7-6 and J is TRBJ2-7, with D possibly matching TRBD2 (5 bases). V was shortened by 6 bases and J by 4 bases, with 19 bases between the two germline ends. Per the germline V gene, CDR1 is SGHVS and CDR2 is FNYEAQ. CDR3 length: 15 amino acids. The CDR3, as DNA: TGTGCCAGCAGTCTTGTCGCGGAGAGGGCATACGAGCAGTACGTC. Translating gives CASSLVAERAYEQYV.

The V and J genes are TRBV4-2 and TRBJ2-5; 8 bases match TRBD1. Trimming took 1 base from V and 7 from J; bases not matched to a gene: 14. CDR1 is LGHNA and CDR2 is YNFKEQ in the germline V gene. The CDR3 consists of 17 residues. CDR3 in amino acids: CASSQADRGFYSGTQYF. The CDR3 coding sequence is TGTGCCAGCAGCCAAGCCGACAGGGGATTTTATAGTGGGACCCAGTACTTC.

This clonotype has only a few counts. V and J are TRBV7-3 and TRBJ2-2; D is undetermined. Germline loops: CDR1 SGHTA, CDR2 FQGTGA. The CDR3 runs 14 residues. V lost 3 bases and J lost 2, with 7 bases in between. CDR3 residues: CASSFAENTGELFF. CDR3 coding DNA: TGTGCCAGCAGCTTCGCAGAAAACACCGGGGAGCTGTTTTTT.

This clonotype has just a few counts. This chain links TRBV5-4 with TRBJ2-3; tentatively, D is TRBD2 (6 bases). Germline V gene data show CDR1 as SGHNT and CDR2 as YYREEE (reference sequence). The CDR3 consists of 15 residues. Trimming removed 3 bases from V and 0 bases from J, with 11 bases in between. CDR3 residues: CASSWRGMSTDTQYF. DNA of the CDR3: TGTGCCAGCAGCTGGAGGGGAATGAGCACAGATACGCAGTATTTT. Complete variable domain (other parts from reference TRBV5-4 and TRBJ2-3): ETGVTQSPTHLIKTRGQQVTLRCSSQSGHNTVSWYQQALGQGPQFIFQYYREEENGRGNFPPRFSGLQFPNYSSELNVNALELDDSALYLCASSWRGMSTDTQYFGPGTRLTVL.

This clonotype was detected only a few times. V and J are TRBV6-2 or TRBV6-3 and TRBJ2-1; weak D call: TRBD2 (5 bases). CDR3 length equals 13 residues. Germline V CDR1 and CDR2: MNHEY, SVGEGT. V lost 6 bases and J lost 8, with 14 bases in between. The CDR3 sequence is CASSRRTRDEQFF. In DNA, the CDR3 is TGTGCCAGCAGCCGACGGACTCGGGATGAGCAGTTCTTC.

This chain joins TRBV6-5 and TRBJ1-2; possibly TRBD1 for D (5 bases). The length of the CDR3 is 14 residues. Trimming removed 2 bases from V and 6 bases from J, with 13 bases in between. The V gene's germline CDR1 is MNHEY and CDR2 SVGAGI. CDR3 residues: CASSYGGVLDGYTF. In DNA, the CDR3 is TGTGCCAGCAGTTACGGGGGGGTATTGGATGGCTACACCTTC.

J is TRBJ2-7 and V is TRBV27; 9 nucleotides match TRBD1. The germline CDR1 and CDR2 sequences are MNHEY and SMNVEV (reference sequence). V dropped 5 bases and J dropped 2; count of bases not matched to a gene: 7. The CDR3 consists of 15 residues. CDR3: CASSQWTGETYEQYF. DNA of the CDR3: TGTGCCAGCAGTCAATGGACAGGGGAAACCTACGAGCAGTACTTC.

This clonotype was seen once. V is TRBV20-1 and J is TRBJ2-7, with D possibly being TRBD2 (7 bases). CDR1 is DFQATT, CDR2 SNEGSKA, per germline (reference sequence). Trimming pared 3 bases from V and 5 bases from J, leaving 17 bases between. This CDR3 has 14 amino acids. CDR3 DNA sequence: TGCAGTGCTAGTCAACGGGGGGCCCGGAACGAGCAGTACTTC. Protein: CSASQRGARNEQYF.

This clonotype was detected only a few times. The V and J genes are TRBV19 and TRBJ2-7, with 9 positions matching TRBD1. The V and J ends lost 3 bases and 4 bases, in that order; junction bases with no gene match: 7. Germline assignment: CDR1 LNHDA and CDR2 SQIVND (reference sequence). The CDR3 covers 15 residues. The CDR3 DNA follows: TGTGCCAGTAGTATTGGAACAGGGGGCGCTTACGAGCAGTACGTC. The encoded protein is CASSIGTGGAYEQYV.

This clonotype came up a few times. The chain uses TRBV28 and TRBJ1-5, with D unresolved. V was clipped by 3 bases and J by 4 bases, with 19 bases between them. The CDR3 runs to 17 residues. CDR1 and CDR2 (germline): MDHEN, SYDVKM. The CDR3 DNA follows: TGTGCCAGCAGTTTTGGGTTCCCGTTGGGTCTAAATCAGCCCCAGCATTTT. Translation: CASSFGFPLGLNQPQHF.